The clone carrying this T cell receptor beta chain was found a few times. Its cognate antigen is unknown. cDNA libraries for TCR beta contained unique molecular identifiers. T cells, roughly 0.9 to 11 million of them, yielded about 500,000 cDNA molecules. TCRdb reanalysed the PCR reads using MiXCR and keeps one entry per CDR3 protein. The sample lists roughly 570,000 distinct CDR3 sequences, around 34% occurring once. This CDR3 has 18 amino acids. Germline CDR1 is MGHRA and CDR2 is YSYEKL. J was trimmed by 5 bases and V by 0 bases; bases with no gene match: 7. The record originates from a study of post-analysis software for immune sequencing data. The overall study: The courses of disease that were included comprised relapsing-remitting, secondary progressive and progressive-relapsing multiple sclerosis. Overall study findings and caveats: By F measure, strong co-clustering occurred among samples prepared in the same batch. Higher frequency in patients than in controls was seen for five TRBV segments, with TRBV5-6, TRBV5-1 and TRBV20-1 among them. Controls had significantly higher normalized Chao1 diversity than multiple sclerosis patients.

This TCR derives from a girl under 18 with multiple sclerosis. The chain employs TRBV4-1 and TRBJ2-5; 15 bases align to TRBD2. Material for sequencing was blood. CDR3 nucleotides: TGCGCCAGCAGCCAAGACCCTGGACTAGCGGGGGGGTTTGAGACCCAGTACTTC. Translation gives CASSQDPGLAGGFETQYF.